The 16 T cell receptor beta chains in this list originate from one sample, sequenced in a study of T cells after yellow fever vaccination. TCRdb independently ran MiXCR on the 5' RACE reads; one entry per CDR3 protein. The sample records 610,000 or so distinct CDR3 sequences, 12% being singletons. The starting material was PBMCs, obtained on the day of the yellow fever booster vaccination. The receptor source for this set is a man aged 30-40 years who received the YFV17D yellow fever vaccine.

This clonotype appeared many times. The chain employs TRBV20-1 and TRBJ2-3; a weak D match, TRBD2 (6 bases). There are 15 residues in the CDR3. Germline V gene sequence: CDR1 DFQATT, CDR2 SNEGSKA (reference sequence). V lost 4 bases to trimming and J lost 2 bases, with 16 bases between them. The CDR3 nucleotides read TGCAGTGCTAAAGGCCTGGGGGAGGCCACAGATACGCAGTATTTT. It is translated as CSAKGLGEATDTQYF.

The CDR3 region is CASSAPGTQAEAFF. The CDR3 DNA reads as TGTGCCAGCAGCGCCCCCGGGACCCAAGCTGAAGCTTTCTTT. The chain joins TRBV6-1 to TRBJ1-1, with D perhaps matching TRBD1 (5 bases). The germline V and J ends were trimmed by 6 bases and 6 bases, with 17 bases remaining between them. This CDR3 has 14 residues. Looked up from germline, CDR1 is MNHNS and CDR2 is SASEGT.

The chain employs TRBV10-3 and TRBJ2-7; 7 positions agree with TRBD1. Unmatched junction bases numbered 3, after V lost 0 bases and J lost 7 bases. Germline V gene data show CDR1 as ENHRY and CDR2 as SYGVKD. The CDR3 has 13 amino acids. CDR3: CAISESGGGEQYF. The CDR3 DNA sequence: TGTGCCATCAGTGAGTCAGGGGGCGGGGAGCAGTACTTC.

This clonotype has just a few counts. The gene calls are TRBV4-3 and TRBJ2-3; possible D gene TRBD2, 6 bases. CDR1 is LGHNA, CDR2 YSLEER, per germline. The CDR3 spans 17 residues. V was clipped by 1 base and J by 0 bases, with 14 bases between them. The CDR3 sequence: CASSQAPLASSTDTQYF. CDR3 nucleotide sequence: TGCGCCAGCAGCCAAGCACCTCTAGCGTCTAGCACAGATACGCAGTATTTT.

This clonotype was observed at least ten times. The CDR3 protein is CASRKTGSYEQYF. The CDR3 nucleotides read TGTGCCAGCAGGAAGACTGGATCCTACGAGCAGTACTTC. The rearrangement links TRBV6-1 to TRBJ2-7; D remains unclear. The CDR3 spans 13 residues. In germline, CDR1 is MNHNS, CDR2 SASEGT. V lost 6 bases, J lost 1 base, and 10 bases lay in between.

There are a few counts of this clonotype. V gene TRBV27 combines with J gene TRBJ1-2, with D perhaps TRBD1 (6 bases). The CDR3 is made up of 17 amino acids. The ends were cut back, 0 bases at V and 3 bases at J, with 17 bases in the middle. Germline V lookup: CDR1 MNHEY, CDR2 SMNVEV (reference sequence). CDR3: CASSLSGTFIGDYGYTF. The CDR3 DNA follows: TGTGCCAGCAGTTTATCGGGGACATTTATTGGAGACTATGGCTACACCTTC.

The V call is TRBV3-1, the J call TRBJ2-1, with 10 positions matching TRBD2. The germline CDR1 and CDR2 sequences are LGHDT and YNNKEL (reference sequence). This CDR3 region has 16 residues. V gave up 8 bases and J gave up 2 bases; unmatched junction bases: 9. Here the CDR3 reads CASVTSAGGPYNEQFF. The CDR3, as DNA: TGTGCCAGCGTAACCTCAGCGGGAGGGCCCTACAATGAGCAGTTCTTC.

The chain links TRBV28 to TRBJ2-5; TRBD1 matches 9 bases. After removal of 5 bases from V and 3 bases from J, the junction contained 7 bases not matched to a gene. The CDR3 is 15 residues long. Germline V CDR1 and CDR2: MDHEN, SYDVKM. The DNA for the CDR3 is TGTGCCAGCAGTCAACGGGGACAGGGAGAAGAGACCCAGTACTTC. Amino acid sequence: CASSQRGQGEETQYF. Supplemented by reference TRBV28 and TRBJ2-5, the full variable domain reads DVKVTQSSRYLVKRTGEKVFLECVQDMDHENMFWYRQDPGLGLRLIYFSYDVKMKEKGDIPEGYSVSREKKERFSLILESASTNQTSMYLCASSQRGQGEETQYFGPGTRLLVL.

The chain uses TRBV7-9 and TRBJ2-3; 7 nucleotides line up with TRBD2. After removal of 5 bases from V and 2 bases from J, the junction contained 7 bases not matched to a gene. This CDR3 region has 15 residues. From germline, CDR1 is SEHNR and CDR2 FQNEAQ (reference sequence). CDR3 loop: CASSPGGGLTDTQYF. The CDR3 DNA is TGTGCCAGCAGCCCAGGCGGGGGTCTCACAGATACGCAGTATTTT. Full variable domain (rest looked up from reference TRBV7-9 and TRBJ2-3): DTGVSQNPRHKITKRGQNVTFRCDPISEHNRLYWYRQTLGQGPEFLTYFQNEAQLEKSRLLSDRFSAERPKGSFSTLEIQRTEQGDSAMYLCASSPGGGLTDTQYFGPGTRLTVL.

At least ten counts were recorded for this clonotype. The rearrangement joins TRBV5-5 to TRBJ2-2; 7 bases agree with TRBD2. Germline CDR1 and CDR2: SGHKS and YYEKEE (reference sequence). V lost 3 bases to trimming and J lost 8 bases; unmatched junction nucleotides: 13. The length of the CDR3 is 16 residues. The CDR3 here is CASSSRLAGGSGELFF. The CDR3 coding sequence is TGTGCCAGCAGCTCGAGACTAGCCGGGGGGAGTGGGGAGCTGTTTTTT.

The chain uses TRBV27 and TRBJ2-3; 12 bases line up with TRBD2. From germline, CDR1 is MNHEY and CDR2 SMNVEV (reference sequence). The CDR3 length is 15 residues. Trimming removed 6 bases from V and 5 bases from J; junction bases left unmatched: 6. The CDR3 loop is CASRAGLAGGDTQYF. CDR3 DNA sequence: TGTGCCAGCAGGGCGGGACTAGCGGGTGGAGATACGCAGTATTTT.

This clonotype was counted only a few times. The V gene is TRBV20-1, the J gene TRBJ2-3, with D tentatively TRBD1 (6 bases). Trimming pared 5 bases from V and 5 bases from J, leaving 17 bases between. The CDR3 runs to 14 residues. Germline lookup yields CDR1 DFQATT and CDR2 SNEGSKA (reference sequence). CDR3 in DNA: TGCAGTGCTTTGGGACAAGGGCATGGAGATACGCAGTATTTT. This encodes CSALGQGHGDTQYF.

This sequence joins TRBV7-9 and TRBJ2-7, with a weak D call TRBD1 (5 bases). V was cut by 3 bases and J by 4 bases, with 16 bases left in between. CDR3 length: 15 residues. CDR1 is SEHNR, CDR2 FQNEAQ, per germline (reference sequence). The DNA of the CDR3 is TGTGCCAGCAGCTTTGACGGACACGCTAGGTACGAGCAGTACTTC. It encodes CASSFDGHARYEQYF.

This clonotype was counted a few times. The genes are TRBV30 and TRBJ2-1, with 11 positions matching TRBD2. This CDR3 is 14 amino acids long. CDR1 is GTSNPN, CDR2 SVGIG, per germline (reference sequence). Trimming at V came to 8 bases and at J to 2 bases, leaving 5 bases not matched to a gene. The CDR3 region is CANRLAGTYNEQFF. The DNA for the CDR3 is TGTGCCAACCGACTAGCGGGAACCTACAATGAGCAGTTCTTC.

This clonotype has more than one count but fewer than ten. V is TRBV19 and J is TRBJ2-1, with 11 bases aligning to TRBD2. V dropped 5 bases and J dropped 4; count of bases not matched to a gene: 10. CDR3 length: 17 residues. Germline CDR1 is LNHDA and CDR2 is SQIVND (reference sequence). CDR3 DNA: TGTGCCAGTAGTGTAACCGGGACTAGCGGAATATACAATGAGCAGTTCTTC. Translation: CASSVTGTSGIYNEQFF.

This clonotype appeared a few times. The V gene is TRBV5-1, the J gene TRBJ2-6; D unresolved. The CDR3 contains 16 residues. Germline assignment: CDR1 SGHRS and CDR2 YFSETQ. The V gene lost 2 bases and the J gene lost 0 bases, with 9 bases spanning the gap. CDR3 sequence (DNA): TGCGCCAGCAGCTTAGGCGGCTACTCTGGGGCCAACGTCCTGACTTTC. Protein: CASSLGGYSGANVLTF.